The 18 T cell receptor beta chains listed next were all sequenced from one sample in a study of cytomegalovirus exposure and HLA in healthy donors. Profiling relied on immunoSEQ multiplex PCR, and the TCRdb table lists in-frame clones only, not all of them. The sample has approximately 170,000 clones; 85% are singletons. The sample was PBMCs. These receptors were obtained from a man between 18 and 29 years old in good health and CMV-seropositive.

The genes are TRBV27 and TRBJ1-3; D gene ambiguous. CDR1 and CDR2 (germline): MNHEY, SMNVEV (reference sequence). V was shortened by 9 bases and J by 4 bases, with 25 bases between the two germline ends. The CDR3 has 17 residues. This chain's CDR3 is CASRSTPNGEAGNTIYF. CDR3 DNA: TGTGCCAGTCGCAGCACACCTAATGGGGAGGCGGGAAACACCATATATTTT.

The chain recombines TRBV19 with TRBJ1-5, with no clear D. The CDR3 spans 13 residues. The V end was cut by 2 bases, the J end by 4 bases, with 6 bases between. From germline, CDR1 is LNHDA and CDR2 SQIVND (reference sequence). CDR3 region: CASSINENQPQHF. The CDR3 DNA reads as TGTGCCAGTAGTATAAACGAGAATCAGCCCCAGCATTTT.

The chain has TRBV4-1 and TRBJ2-1, with 14 bases identical to TRBD2. The V and J ends lost 3 bases and 0 bases, in that order; junction bases with no gene match: 4. The CDR3 sequence is 18 residues long. The germline gives CDR1 MGHRA, CDR2 YSYEKL. The CDR3 spells CASSQGTSGGLSYNEQFF. CDR3 nucleotide sequence: TGCGCCAGCAGCCAGGGGACTAGCGGGGGCCTCTCCTACAATGAGCAGTTCTTC.

There are a few counts of this clone. The CDR3 loop is CASSDGGTGNYGYTF. In DNA form, the CDR3 reads TGTGCCAGCAGTGATGGGGGGACGGGTAACTATGGCTACACCTTC. The rearrangement uses TRBV6-1 and TRBJ1-2, with D perhaps TRBD1 (5 bases). The CDR3 has 15 residues. V dropped 3 bases and J dropped 1 base, with 12 bases sitting between them. The germline CDR1 and CDR2 sequences are MNHNS and SASEGT.

The count of this clone is one. The chain carries TRBV27 and TRBJ2-7; weak D call: TRBD1 (7 bases). This CDR3 is built from 14 residues. From germline, CDR1 is MNHEY and CDR2 SMNVEV (reference sequence). Trimming removed 3 bases from V and 3 bases from J, with 12 bases in between. CDR3 residues: CASSFRGAIYEQYF. The CDR3 DNA reads TGTGCCAGCAGTTTCAGGGGGGCCATCTACGAGCAGTACTTC.

The chain carries TRBV29-1 and TRBJ2-5; D possibly corresponds to TRBD1 (5 bases). This CDR3 is 12 amino acids long. Germline V lookup: CDR1 SQVTM, CDR2 ANQGSEA. V lost 7 bases to trimming and J lost 2 bases, with 11 bases between them. The CDR3 loop is CSGKPGQETQYF. The CDR3 coding sequence is TGCAGCGGCAAGCCAGGGCAAGAGACCCAGTACTTC.

This chain joins TRBV5-8 and TRBJ2-1; D not certain. V lost 0 bases, J lost 4 bases, and 5 bases lay in between. CDR1 is SGHTS, CDR2 YDEGEE, per germline. The CDR3 covers 13 residues. This chain's CDR3 is CASSLASYNEQFF. CDR3 nucleotides: TGTGCCAGCAGCTTGGCGTCTTACAATGAGCAGTTCTTC. Full variable domain (remainder filled in from reference TRBV5-8 and TRBJ2-1): EAGVTQSPTHLIKTRGQQATLRCSPISGHTSVYWYQQALGLGLQFLLWYDEGEERNRGNFPPRFSGRQFPNYSSELNVNALELEDSALYLCASSLASYNEQFFGPGTRLTVL.

The V gene is TRBV6-5, the J gene TRBJ2-7; possible D gene TRBD2, 6 bases. CDR3 length: 15 amino acids. Germline V gene sequence: CDR1 MNHEY, CDR2 SVGAGI. V lost 6 bases and J 5 bases, leaving 20 bases between the germline ends. CDR3 sequence (DNA): TGTGCCAGCAGGTTCGACCTTCGGGGGACCCACGAGCAGTACTTC. The encoded protein is CASRFDLRGTHEQYF.

V is TRBV6-1 and J is TRBJ1-3, with D possibly TRBD1 on 6 matching bases. The ends were cut back, 4 bases at V and 0 bases at J, with 10 bases in the middle. CDR3 length: 15 amino acids. From germline, CDR1 is MNHNS and CDR2 SASEGT. The CDR3, as DNA: TGTGCCAGCAGTGGGACAGTCACCTCTGGAAACACCATATATTTT. Translating it yields CASSGTVTSGNTIYF.

The chain links TRBV27 to TRBJ2-7; D is possibly TRBD2 (6 bases). The V and J ends lost 2 bases and 0 bases respectively, with 11 bases between them. The germline V gene encodes CDR1 MNHEY and CDR2 SMNVEV (reference sequence). The CDR3 is 15 residues long. CDR3 bases: TGTGCCAGCAGTTTAGATGCGGGGCGCTCCTACGAGCAGTACTTC. Amino acid sequence: CASSLDAGRSYEQYF.

The chain carries TRBV10-3 and TRBJ2-3; 11 positions match TRBD2. V trimming: 6 bases; J trimming: 4 bases; junction bases outside the gene matches: 6. In germline, CDR1 is ENHRY, CDR2 SYGVKD. The CDR3 is made up of 15 amino acids. CDR3: CAISLSGRVPDTQYF. The CDR3 coding sequence is TGTGCCATCAGCCTTAGCGGGAGGGTCCCAGATACGCAGTATTTT.

The chain combines TRBV30 with TRBJ2-1, with 9 positions matching TRBD1. J was trimmed by 16 bases and V by 7 bases; bases with no gene match: 8. This CDR3 contains 10 residues. Looked up from germline, CDR1 is GTSNPN and CDR2 is SVGIG (reference sequence). The CDR3 reads CASVGTGPFF. CDR3 sequence (DNA): TGTGCCTCTGTCGGGACAGGGCCATTCTTC.

To note about this clone: Distinct nucleotide sequences in the sample also encode this CDR3. The chain is built from TRBV30 and TRBJ2-7; 10 bases fit TRBD2. Losses at the gene ends were 2 bases for V and 4 bases for J; bases not matched to a gene: 8. Germline lookup yields CDR1 GTSNPN and CDR2 SVGIG (reference sequence). CDR3 length: 15 residues. CDR3 amino acids: CAWSPLAGVSYEQYF. CDR3 DNA sequence: TGTGCCTGGAGTCCCCTAGCGGGAGTTTCTTACGAGCAGTACTTC.

The J gene is TRBJ1-1, the V gene TRBV27; 10 bases line up with TRBD1. After removal of 3 bases from V and 0 bases from J, the junction contained 7 bases not matched to a gene. The germline CDR1 and CDR2 sequences are MNHEY and SMNVEV (reference sequence). The CDR3 runs to 17 residues. Written as DNA, the CDR3 is TGTGCCAGCAGTTTGAAGACAGGGGGCTCAATGAACACTGAAGCTTTCTTT. Translating gives CASSLKTGGSMNTEAFF.

This sequence joins TRBV9 and TRBJ2-1; D perhaps matches TRBD2 (5 bases). This CDR3 is built from 14 residues. V was pared by 0 bases and J by 7 bases, with 11 bases between. CDR1 and CDR2 from the germline V gene are SGDLS and YYNGEE. The CDR3 reads CASSVGVGVNEQFF. Here the CDR3 DNA reads TGTGCCAGCAGCGTAGGCGTCGGGGTAAATGAGCAGTTCTTC.

This chain links TRBV14 with TRBJ2-5; a weak D match, TRBD2 (6 bases). Germline loops: CDR1 SGHDN, CDR2 FVKESK. V was pared by 0 bases and J by 5 bases, with 13 bases between. This CDR3 has 15 residues. The CDR3 loop is CASSQDTSSWETQYF. Here the CDR3 DNA reads TGTGCCAGCAGCCAAGATACTAGCAGTTGGGAGACCCAGTACTTC.

For the CDR3, the DNA is TGTGCCTGGAGTGGGGGGCCGAACACTGAAGCTTTCTTT. Residues: CAWSGGPNTEAFF. V and J are TRBV30 and TRBJ1-1, with TRBD1 as a possible D gene (6 bases). This CDR3 has 13 amino acids. The V and J ends lost 1 base and 1 base respectively, with 7 bases between them. Germline values: CDR1 GTSNPN, CDR2 SVGIG (reference sequence).

The chain combines TRBV7-9 with TRBJ2-1, with TRBD2 matching 11 bases. Germline V gives CDR1 SEHNR, CDR2 FQNEAQ (reference sequence). V was clipped by 5 bases and J by 8 bases; unmatched bases: 8. This CDR3 has 15 amino acids. CDR3 in DNA: TGTGCCAGCAGCCCTATTAGCGGGGGGGCCGATGAGCAGTTCTTC. Translating it yields CASSPISGGADEQFF.